The clone carrying this T cell receptor (beta chain) has only one observation. The antigen remains unidentified. The data stem from a study of shared clonotypes between healthy human individuals. Whole-study context: Donor ages ranged 18 to 49 years: two women, a few men.

The authors split each subset's genomic DNA evenly across several immunoSEQ plates. Measured with immunoSEQ multiplex PCR; TCRdb has only the in-frame clones, and not every one. The profile shows roughly 2.2 million clones, approximately 93% of them singletons. Study-wide points: Despite large depth, sorted-subset datasets appeared incompletely sequenced.

Caucasian adults residing in Nashville, Tennessee made up all the donors. The specimen was naive CD4+ T cells from PBMCs. Subset: CD45RA+ positively selected. The receptor was isolated from a man between 18 and 29 years old in good health. Some clones in this sample may be carry-over from other donors' samples.

The DNA for the CDR3 is TGTGCCAGCCTGAACCCCACCGGGTGGGATACGCAGTATTTT. Its protein is CASLNPTGWDTQYF. The rearrangement joins TRBV28 to TRBJ2-3, with D hard to call. Trimming stripped 8 bases from V and 6 bases from J, with 18 bases between. CDR1 and CDR2 (germline): MDHEN, SYDVKM. The CDR3 length is 14 residues. Using reference TRBV28 and TRBJ2-3 for the parts outside the CDR3, the full variable domain is DVKVTQSSRYLVKRTGEKVFLECVQDMDHENMFWYRQDPGLGLRLIYFSYDVKMKEKGDIPEGYSVSREKKERFSLILESASTNQTSMYLCASLNPTGWDTQYFGPGTRLTVL.